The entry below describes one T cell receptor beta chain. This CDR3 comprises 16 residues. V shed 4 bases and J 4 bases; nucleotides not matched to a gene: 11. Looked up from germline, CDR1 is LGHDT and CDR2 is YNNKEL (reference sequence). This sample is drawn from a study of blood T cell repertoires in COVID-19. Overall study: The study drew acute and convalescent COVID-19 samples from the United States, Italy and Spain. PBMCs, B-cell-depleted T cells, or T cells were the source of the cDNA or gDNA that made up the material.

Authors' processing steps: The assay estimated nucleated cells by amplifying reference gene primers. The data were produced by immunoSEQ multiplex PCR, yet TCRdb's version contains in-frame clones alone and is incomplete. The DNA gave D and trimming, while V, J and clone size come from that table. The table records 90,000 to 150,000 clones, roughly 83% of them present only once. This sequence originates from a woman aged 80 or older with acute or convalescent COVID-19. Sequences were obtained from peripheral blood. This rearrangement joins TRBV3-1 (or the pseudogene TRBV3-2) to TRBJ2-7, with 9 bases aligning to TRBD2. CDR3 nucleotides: TGTGCCAGCAGCCCCGGACCAAGCGGGGGGTTATACGAGCAGTACTTC. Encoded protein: CASSPGPSGGLYEQYF.